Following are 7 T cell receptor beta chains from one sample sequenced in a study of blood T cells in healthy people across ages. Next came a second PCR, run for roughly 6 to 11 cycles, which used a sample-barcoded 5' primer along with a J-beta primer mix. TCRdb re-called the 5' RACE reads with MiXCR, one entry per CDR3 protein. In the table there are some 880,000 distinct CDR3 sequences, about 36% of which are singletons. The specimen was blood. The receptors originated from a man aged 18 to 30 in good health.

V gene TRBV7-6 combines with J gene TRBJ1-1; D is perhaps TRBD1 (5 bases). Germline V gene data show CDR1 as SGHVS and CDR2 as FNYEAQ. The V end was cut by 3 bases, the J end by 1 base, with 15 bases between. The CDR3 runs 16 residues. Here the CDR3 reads CASSLAVSGRNTEAFF. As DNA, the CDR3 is TGTGCCAGCAGCTTGGCCGTGTCGGGGCGGAACACTGAAGCTTTCTTT.

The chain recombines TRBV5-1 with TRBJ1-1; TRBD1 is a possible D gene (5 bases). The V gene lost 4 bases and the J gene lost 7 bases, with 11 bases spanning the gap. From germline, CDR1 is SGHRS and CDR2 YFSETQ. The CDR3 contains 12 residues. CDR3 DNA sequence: TGCGCCAGCAGCGGAGGACAAAGTGAAGCTTTCTTT. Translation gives CASSGGQSEAFF.

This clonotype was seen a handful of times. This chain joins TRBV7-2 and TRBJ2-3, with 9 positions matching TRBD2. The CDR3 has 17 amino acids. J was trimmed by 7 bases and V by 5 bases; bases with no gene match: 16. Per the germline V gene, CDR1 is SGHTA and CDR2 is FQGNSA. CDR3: CASSNRLAETFLYTQYF. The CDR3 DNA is TGTGCCAGCAGCAACCGACTAGCGGAAACCTTTCTTTATACGCAGTATTTT.

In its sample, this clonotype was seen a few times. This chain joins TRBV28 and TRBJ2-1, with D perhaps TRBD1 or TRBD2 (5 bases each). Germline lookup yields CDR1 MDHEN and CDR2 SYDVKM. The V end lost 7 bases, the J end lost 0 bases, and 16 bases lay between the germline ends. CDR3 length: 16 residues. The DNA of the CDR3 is TGTGCCAGCAATGTCGGGACGAGAGACTCCTACAATGAGCAGTTCTTC. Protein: CASNVGTRDSYNEQFF. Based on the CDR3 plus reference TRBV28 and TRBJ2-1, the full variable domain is DVKVTQSSRYLVKRTGEKVFLECVQDMDHENMFWYRQDPGLGLRLIYFSYDVKMKEKGDIPEGYSVSREKKERFSLILESASTNQTSMYLCASNVGTRDSYNEQFFGPGTRLTVL.

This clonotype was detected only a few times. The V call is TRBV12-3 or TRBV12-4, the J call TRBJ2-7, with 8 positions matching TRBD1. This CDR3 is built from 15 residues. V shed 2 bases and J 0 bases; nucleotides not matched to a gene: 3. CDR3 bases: TGTGCCAGCAGTTTAACCCAGGGGGCCTCCTACGAGCAGTACTTC. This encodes CASSLTQGASYEQYF.

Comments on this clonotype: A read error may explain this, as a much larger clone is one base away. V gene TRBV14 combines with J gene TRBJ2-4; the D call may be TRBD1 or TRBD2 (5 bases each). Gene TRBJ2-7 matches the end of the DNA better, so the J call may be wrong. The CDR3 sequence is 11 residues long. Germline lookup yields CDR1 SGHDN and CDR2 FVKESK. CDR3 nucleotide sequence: TGTACCAGCAGCCAGGGACGCGAGCAGTACTTC. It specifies CTSSQGREQYF.

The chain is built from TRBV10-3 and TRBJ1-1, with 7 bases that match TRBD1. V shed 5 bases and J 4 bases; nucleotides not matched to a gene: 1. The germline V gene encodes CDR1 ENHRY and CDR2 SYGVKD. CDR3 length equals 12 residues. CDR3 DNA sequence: TGTGCCATCAGTCAGGGGGGCACTGAAGCTTTCTTT. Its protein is CAISQGGTEAFF.